The entry below gives a single TCR beta chain sequence along with its context. The sample is drawn from a study of blood T cell repertoires in COVID-19. TCRdb keeps only in-frame clones here, not all; method: immunoSEQ multiplex PCR. The table includes roughly 150,000 clones, around 82% detected once. The CDR3 is 13 residues long. Germline V lookup: CDR1 SGHRS, CDR2 YFSETQ. V lost 5 bases, J lost 0 bases, and 9 bases lay in between. Sequenced: peripheral blood. The sequence was obtained from a man aged 55 to 70 with acute or convalescent COVID-19. The V and J genes are TRBV5-1 and TRBJ2-7; D is ambiguous. CDR3 protein: CASRNYNSYEQYF. For the CDR3, the DNA is TGCGCCAGCAGGAACTATAACTCCTACGAGCAGTACTTC.